One and the same sample provided the 16 T cell receptor beta chains below, sequenced in a study of blood T cell repertoires in COVID-19. Generated by immunoSEQ multiplex PCR, the TCRdb table keeps only in-frame clones and is missing some. The data show under 200,000 clones, with around 84% seen just once and about 15% held by the top ten. The sequenced sample was peripheral blood. Source of these receptors: a woman aged 70-85 years with COVID-19, enrolled during active disease.

The chain uses TRBV3-1 (or the pseudogene TRBV3-2) and TRBJ2-5, with 8 bases matching TRBD1. Germline CDR1 is LGHDT and CDR2 is YNNKEL (reference sequence). The junction had 5 bases not matched to a gene; V was cut back by 3 bases and J by 5 bases. The CDR3 length is 14 residues. CDR3 sequence: CASSQSGGRETQYF. CDR3 nucleotide sequence: TGTGCCAGCAGCCAGTCAGGGGGCCGGGAGACCCAGTACTTC.

This clone came up once. The gene calls are TRBV5-4 and TRBJ2-7; 8 bases match TRBD1. The CDR3 covers 14 residues. Trimming removed 2 bases from V and 6 bases from J; junction bases left unmatched: 7. Germline values: CDR1 SGHNT, CDR2 YYREEE (reference sequence). CDR3 nucleotide sequence: TGTGCCAGCAGCTTCTGGACAGGGAGCCGCGAGCAGTACTTC. Its translation is CASSFWTGSREQYF.

The chain combines TRBV5-1 with TRBJ1-3; 10 bases align to TRBD1. Germline CDR1 is SGHRS and CDR2 is YFSETQ. This CDR3 spans 14 amino acids. The junction had 6 bases not matched to a gene; V was cut back by 4 bases and J by 8 bases. The CDR3 coding sequence is TGCGCCAGCAGCCGTGGGACAGGGGATCACACCATATATTTT. It codes for CASSRGTGDHTIYF.

The chain employs TRBV30 and TRBJ2-1; 11 bases are a match to TRBD2. The CDR3 runs 17 residues. In germline, CDR1 is GTSNPN, CDR2 SVGIG (reference sequence). The ends lost 0 bases at V and 5 bases at J; junction bases unmatched: 9. CDR3 residues: CAWSVIWVSGGDNEQFF. The CDR3 nucleotides read TGTGCCTGGAGTGTTATTTGGGTTAGCGGGGGGGACAATGAGCAGTTCTTC.

The chain employs TRBV30 and TRBJ1-3, with D maybe TRBD1 (5 bases). In germline, CDR1 is GTSNPN, CDR2 SVGIG (reference sequence). The length of the CDR3 is 15 residues. Trimming removed 7 bases from V and 2 bases from J, with 18 bases in between. CDR3 in DNA: TGTGCCTTGGGGGGTTGGGCAGATACTGGAAACACCATATATTTT. As protein: CALGGWADTGNTIYF.

The V gene is TRBV28, the J gene TRBJ2-7; possible D gene TRBD2, 6 bases. Trimming pared 2 bases from V and 2 bases from J, leaving 13 bases between. This CDR3 is built from 15 residues. Germline loops: CDR1 MDHEN, CDR2 SYDVKM. CDR3 nucleotides: TGTGCCAGCAGTTTAGGAGCGCGGGGAACCTACGAGCAGTACGTC. Protein product: CASSLGARGTYEQYV.

The CDR3 region is CAWSVKGWNQPQHF. CDR3 nucleotides: TGTGCCTGGAGTGTAAAGGGGTGGAATCAGCCCCAGCATTTT. The chain is built from TRBV30 and TRBJ1-5; TRBD1 is a possible D gene (5 bases). V shed 0 bases and J shed 4 bases, with 10 bases lying between them. Germline V lookup: CDR1 GTSNPN, CDR2 SVGIG (reference sequence). This CDR3 region has 14 residues.

The V and J genes are TRBV28 and TRBJ1-2; the match to TRBD1 covers 8 bases. CDR1 MDHEN and CDR2 SYDVKM come from the germline V gene. The CDR3 has 13 amino acids. V shed 6 bases and J 8 bases; nucleotides not matched to a gene: 8. The CDR3 sequence is CASRPDRVRGYTF. The DNA of the CDR3 is TGTGCCAGCAGGCCGGACAGGGTACGCGGCTACACCTTC.

The chain is built from TRBV12-5 and TRBJ2-7, with 7 bases lining up with TRBD1. Trimming removed 1 base from V and 3 bases from J; junction bases left unmatched: 9. The germline V gene encodes CDR1 LGHNT and CDR2 FRNRAP. The CDR3 covers 16 residues. The DNA for the CDR3 is TGTGCTAGTGGTTTGGCGCCAGGACAGGTAAGCTACGAGCAGTACTTC. Its protein is CASGLAPGQVSYEQYF. Using reference TRBV12-5 and TRBJ2-7 for the parts outside the CDR3, the full variable domain is DARVTQTPRHKVTEMGQEVTMRCQPILGHNTVFWYRQTMMQGLELLAYFRNRAPLDDSGMPKDRFSAEMPDATLATLKIQPSEPRDSAVYFCASGLAPGQVSYEQYFGPGTRLTVT.

This sequence joins TRBV30 and TRBJ1-2; no clear D. Germline CDR1 GTSNPN, CDR2 SVGIG (reference sequence). Trimming cost V 0 bases and J 6 bases, with 11 bases left between them. CDR3 length equals 13 residues. The CDR3 DNA follows: TGTGCCTGGAGTGTGAGGGATCTGGATGGCTACACCTTC. As protein: CAWSVRDLDGYTF.

V usage is TRBV7-2 and J usage is TRBJ1-2; possibly TRBD1 for D (6 bases). Deletions cut 1 base from V and 3 bases from J, with 9 bases between. CDR1 and CDR2 from the germline V gene are SGHTA and FQGNSA. The CDR3 spans 14 residues. The CDR3 loop reads CASSLEDSYYGYTF. The CDR3 coding sequence is TGTGCCAGCAGCTTAGAGGACAGTTACTATGGCTACACCTTC.

This clone showed up just a few times. The chain is built from TRBV5-6 and TRBJ1-1, with unresolved D. CDR1 SGHDT and CDR2 YYEEEE come from the germline V gene. V was pared by 4 bases and J by 5 bases, with 18 bases between. The CDR3 covers 15 residues. The CDR3 nucleotides are TGTGCCAGCAGCCTCGCCCCAAGTTCGAGTACTGAAGCTTTCTTT. Protein sequence: CASSLAPSSSTEAFF.

The V gene is TRBV5-4, the J gene TRBJ2-7; D perhaps matches TRBD1 (5 bases). V dropped 4 bases and J dropped 0 bases, with 14 bases sitting between them. Germline CDR1 is SGHNT and CDR2 is YYREEE (reference sequence). CDR3 length: 15 residues. DNA of the CDR3: TGTGCCAGCAGCGAGACAGTGCTGAGCTCCTACGAGCAGTACTTC. It encodes CASSETVLSSYEQYF. Full variable domain (missing parts from reference TRBV5-4 and TRBJ2-7): ETGVTQSPTHLIKTRGQQVTLRCSSQSGHNTVSWYQQALGQGPQFIFQYYREEENGRGNFPPRFSGLQFPNYSSELNVNALELDDSALYLCASSETVLSSYEQYFGPGTRLTVT.

The gene calls are TRBV6-5 and TRBJ2-7, with TRBD1 matching over 7 bases. Germline V gives CDR1 MNHEY, CDR2 SVGAGI. This CDR3 has 15 amino acids. V lost 6 bases to trimming and J lost 1 base; unmatched junction nucleotides: 9. In nucleotides, the CDR3 is TGTGCCAGCAGAGACGGACAGGCCTATTCCTACGAGCAGTACGTC. Residues: CASRDGQAYSYEQYV.

This clone was observed a handful of times. V gene TRBV11-2 combines with J gene TRBJ2-1, with a possible D match to TRBD2 (5 bases). Germline V CDR1 and CDR2: SGHAT, FQNNGV. CDR3 length: 16 residues. V was shortened by 1 base and J by 1 base, with 11 bases between the two germline ends. Here the CDR3 DNA reads TGTGCCAGCAGCTTAGGAGGGCCCCCATCCTACAATGAGCAGTTCTTC. It translates to CASSLGGPPSYNEQFF. Complete variable domain (other parts from reference TRBV11-2 and TRBJ2-1): EAGVAQSPRYKIIEKRQSVAFWCNPISGHATLYWYQQILGQGPKLLIQFQNNGVVDDSQLPKDRFSAERLKGVDSTLKIQPAKLEDSAVYLCASSLGGPPSYNEQFFGPGTRLTVL.

This chain joins TRBV2 and TRBJ1-1, with 7 bases lining up with TRBD1. Germline CDR1 is SNHLY and CDR2 is FYNNEI. The CDR3 has 15 amino acids. Germline trimming cut 6 bases from V and 0 bases from J; bases unmatched to any gene: 7. As DNA, the CDR3 is TGTGCCAGCAGGGGGGACAGTGGGTTGAACACTGAAGCTTTCTTT. Amino acid sequence: CASRGDSGLNTEAFF.